These 28 T cell receptor beta chains share one sample of origin, sequenced in a study of a mutant IDH1 vaccine in newly diagnosed glioma. The time point is: week 47, end of study. Mutant IDH1 20-mer peptide, at 300 ug, made up each vaccine dose, with topical imiquimod. For these receptors, no antigen is known. Using immunoSEQ multiplex PCR, the repertoire was profiled, and TCRdb retains in-frame clones only, with some absent. Of tens of thousands of clones in the sample, about 80% were seen once. This specimen was PBMCs, taken from a glioma patient whose treatment included an IDH1 peptide vaccine. Receptors were obtained from a middle-aged man with glioma.

This clone showed up just a few times. V and J are TRBV19 and TRBJ2-7; tentatively, D is TRBD1 (9 bases). The germline gives CDR1 LNHDA, CDR2 SQIVND (reference sequence). The CDR3 is 14 residues long. Trimming left V 11 bases short and J 3 bases short, with 20 bases between. CDR3 loop: CAGYRGRGDYEQYF. In nucleotides, the CDR3 is TGTGCCGGATACAGGGGGCGGGGGGACTACGAGCAGTACTTC.

This clone was counted a single time. V is TRBV5-4 and J is TRBJ2-1; either TRBD1 or TRBD2 may fit D (5 bases each). The germline CDR1 and CDR2 sequences are SGHNT and YYREEE (reference sequence). Between the trimmed V and J ends, which lost 4 bases and 5 bases, there was a span of 13 bases. The CDR3 extends over 14 amino acids. This CDR3 reads CASSQGPLDNEQFF. CDR3 DNA: TGTGCCAGCAGCCAGGGACCCCTTGACAATGAGCAGTTCTTC.

The chain has TRBV28 and TRBJ2-7; TRBD1 is a possible D gene (5 bases). The CDR3 has 14 amino acids. V was cut by 2 bases and J by 1 base, with 9 bases left in between. Germline V CDR1 and CDR2: MDHEN, SYDVKM. In DNA, the CDR3 is TGTGCCAGCAGTTTACGGGCAGGGTCCTACGAGCAGTACTTC. This sequence encodes CASSLRAGSYEQYF.

This rearrangement joins TRBV6-4 to TRBJ2-1; 9 bases fit TRBD2. The germline V gene encodes CDR1 MRHNA and CDR2 SNTAGT. This CDR3 spans 15 amino acids. Trimming cost V 8 bases and J 7 bases; bases outside gene matches: 12. The CDR3 loop is CASSEALAGNNEQFF. DNA of the CDR3: TGTGCCAGCTCGGAGGCCCTAGCGGGGAATAATGAGCAGTTCTTC.

In this sample, this clone turned up a few times. The V gene is TRBV30, the J gene TRBJ1-5; D call uncertain. Germline-derived CDR1 and CDR2 are GTSNPN and SVGIG (reference sequence). V was pared by 1 base and J by 5 bases, with 15 bases between. The CDR3 has 15 amino acids. The CDR3 loop reads CAWSGVGSPYQPQHF. Here the CDR3 DNA reads TGTGCCTGGAGTGGAGTGGGATCCCCATATCAGCCCCAGCATTTT.

The rearrangement joins TRBV9 to TRBJ1-2; a possible D gene is TRBD1 (6 bases). Germline V gives CDR1 SGDLS, CDR2 YYNGEE. CDR3 size: 14 residues. Trimming shortened V by 4 bases and J by 8 bases, and 18 bases separated the two germline ends. The CDR3 loop is CASSIGRGQVGYTF. The CDR3 nucleotides read TGTGCCAGCAGCATAGGACGGGGGCAGGTGGGCTACACCTTC.

The chain's CDR3 is CATSRQTDSGNTIYF. CDR3 sequence (DNA): TGTGCCACCAGCAGACAGACAGACTCTGGAAACACCATATATTTT. The chain uses TRBV15 and TRBJ1-3, with D possibly matching TRBD1 (5 bases). The V gene's germline CDR1 is LNHNV and CDR2 YYDKDF (reference sequence). Trimming left V 2 bases short and J 0 bases short, with 8 bases between. The CDR3 length is 15 residues.

This rearrangement joins TRBV6-5 to TRBJ2-2; TRBD2 might be the D (7 bases). CDR3 length: 14 amino acids. In germline, CDR1 is MNHEY, CDR2 SVGAGI. V was pared by 2 bases and J by 6 bases, with 10 bases between. The CDR3 is CASSYGGASGELFF. DNA for the CDR3: TGTGCCAGCAGTTACGGGGGGGCCTCCGGGGAGCTGTTTTTT.

By its share, this clone is medium-sized. The chain joins TRBV9 to TRBJ1-1; D remains ambiguous. V lost 0 bases and J lost 1, with 10 bases in between. The CDR3 is 15 amino acids. In germline, CDR1 is SGDLS, CDR2 YYNGEE. The CDR3 region has the DNA TGTGCCAGCAGCGTAGAATCGGGGAGGAACACTGAAGCTTTCTTT. Encoded protein: CASSVESGRNTEAFF. Full variable domain (missing parts from reference TRBV9 and TRBJ1-1): DSGVTQTPKHLITATGQRVTLRCSPRSGDLSVYWYQQSLDQGLQFLIQYYNGEERAKGNILERFSAQQFPDLHSELNLSSLELGDSALYFCASSVESGRNTEAFFGQGTRLTVV.

J is TRBJ2-3 and V is TRBV5-4, with 14 nucleotides matching TRBD2. The CDR3 covers 15 residues. Germline V gene data show CDR1 as SGHNT and CDR2 as YYREEE (reference sequence). Losses at the gene ends were 3 bases for V and 5 bases for J; bases not matched to a gene: 2. Written as DNA, the CDR3 is TGTGCCAGCAGCTCTGGGACTAGCGGGGGAGATACGCAGTATTTT. Amino acid sequence: CASSSGTSGGDTQYF.

The CDR3 nucleotides read TGTGCCAGCTCACCGAGCCAGTACAATTCACCCCTCCACTTT. Translated, it gives CASSPSQYNSPLHF. The J gene is TRBJ1-6, the V gene TRBV18; D remains unclear. The CDR3 spans 14 residues. Trimming cost V 3 bases and J 7 bases, with 10 bases left between them. The germline gives CDR1 KGHSH, CDR2 LQKENI.

The chain uses TRBV5-6 and TRBJ1-2; a possible D gene is TRBD1 (6 bases). CDR1 and CDR2 from the germline V gene are SGHDT and YYEEEE. With 3 bases removed from V and 4 bases from J, the gap between germline ends came to 19 bases. The CDR3 length is 16 residues. This CDR3 is CASSSLRGPGIYGYTF. The CDR3 region has the DNA TGTGCCAGCAGCTCGCTCAGGGGCCCTGGGATCTATGGCTACACCTTC.

Concerning this clone itself: Distinct nucleotide sequences in the sample also encode this CDR3. The chain joins TRBV6-6 to TRBJ1-1, with D hard to call. V gave up 2 bases and J gave up 6 bases, with 4 bases separating them. The CDR3 has 11 amino acids. Germline V gives CDR1 MNHNY, CDR2 SVGAGI (reference sequence). The CDR3 nucleotides are TGTGCCAGCAGTTACCTCGCTGAAGCTTTCTTT. Translated, it gives CASSYLAEAFF.

The DNA for the CDR3 is TGTGCCAGCAGTTCGGGACCTTACAACACTGAAGCTTTCTTT. It codes for CASSSGPYNTEAFF. The rearrangement uses TRBV6-5 and TRBJ1-1; perhaps TRBD1 as D (5 bases). Germline V gene lookup returns CDR1 MNHEY and CDR2 SVGAGI. The CDR3 runs to 14 residues. With 4 bases removed from V and 2 bases from J, the gap between germline ends came to 11 bases.

The chain recombines TRBV6-5 with TRBJ1-4; TRBD1 might be the D (6 bases). CDR1 is MNHEY, CDR2 SVGAGI, per germline. The CDR3 contains 14 residues. V dropped 4 bases and J dropped 8 bases, with 14 bases sitting between them. CDR3 region: CASSLRGEGEKLFF. The CDR3 nucleotides read TGTGCCAGCAGTTTAAGGGGGGAAGGGGAAAAACTGTTTTTT.

The rearrangement links TRBV7-2 to TRBJ1-1; unclear D gene. Germline CDR1 and CDR2: SGHTA and FQGNSA. The V gene lost 1 base and the J gene lost 2 bases, with 11 bases spanning the gap. This CDR3 contains 15 residues. CDR3 protein: CASSLGRTANTEAFF. The DNA for the CDR3 is TGTGCCAGCAGCTTAGGAAGGACGGCAAACACTGAAGCTTTCTTT.

In this sample, this clone turned up once. The chain combines TRBV4-1 with TRBJ2-1; 9 nucleotides align to TRBD1. Losses at the gene ends were 3 bases for V and 1 base for J; bases not matched to a gene: 7. CDR1 is MGHRA, CDR2 YSYEKL, per germline. The CDR3 contains 17 residues. The CDR3 DNA sequence: TGCGCCAGCAGCCAGAGCCCGGGACAGGGATCCTACAATGAGCAGTTCTTC. It translates to CASSQSPGQGSYNEQFF.

The chain is built from TRBV4-1 and TRBJ2-2, with TRBD2 identical over 9 bases. The CDR3 has 16 amino acids. V shed 1 base and J 6 bases; nucleotides not matched to a gene: 6. CDR1 and CDR2 (germline): MGHRA, YSYEKL. The CDR3 bases are TGCGCCAGCAGCCAAGTGGTGGCTAGCGGGGCCGGGGAGCTGTTTTTT. Translation gives CASSQVVASGAGELFF.

The chain has TRBV2 and TRBJ2-5; D is undetermined. CDR3 length: 15 residues. The germline gives CDR1 SNHLY, CDR2 FYNNEI. Trimming stripped 7 bases from V and 1 base from J, with 16 bases between. The DNA of the CDR3 is TGTGCCAGCACCGAGACAAAGATTCCCCAAGAGACCCAGTACTTC. This gives the protein CASTETKIPQETQYF.

The gene calls are TRBV6-5 and TRBJ1-2; no definite D call. The CDR3 has 13 amino acids. Per the germline V gene, CDR1 is MNHEY and CDR2 is SVGAGI. V lost 0 bases and J lost 8, with 10 bases in between. The CDR3, as DNA: TGTGCCAGCAGTTACTCTGGTCAATCAGGCTACACCTTC. It translates to CASSYSGQSGYTF.

J is TRBJ2-1 and V is TRBV6-5; D not resolved. This CDR3 is built from 11 residues. Germline lookup yields CDR1 MNHEY and CDR2 SVGAGI. V gave up 10 bases and J gave up 6 bases, with 10 bases separating them. In DNA, the CDR3 is TGTGCCACCTCGAAGATCAATGAGCAGTTCTTC. It specifies CATSKINEQFF.

This clone occurred a few times. The chain recombines TRBV2 with TRBJ1-1; no definite D call. Germline assignment: CDR1 SNHLY and CDR2 FYNNEI. The ends were cut back, 5 bases at V and 11 bases at J, with 15 bases in the middle. This CDR3 contains 12 residues. CDR3 loop: CASSPDLVLAFF. The CDR3 region has the DNA TGTGCCAGCAGTCCGGACCTGGTACTGGCTTTCTTT. Full variable domain (rest looked up from reference TRBV2 and TRBJ1-1): EPEVTQTPSHQVTQMGQEVILRCVPISNHLYFYWYRQILGQKVEFLVSFYNNEISEKSEIFDDQFSVERPDGSNFTLKIRSTKLEDSAMYFCASSPDLVLAFFGQGTRLTVV.

This chain links TRBV5-8 with TRBJ2-3; possibly TRBD2 for D (7 bases). The germline V gene encodes CDR1 SGHTS and CDR2 YDEGEE. This CDR3 has 15 residues. Trimming left V 1 base short and J 2 bases short, with 11 bases between. The CDR3 DNA sequence: TGTGCCAGCAGCTTGCGGGGGGCCCTCACAGATACGCAGTATTTT. Amino acids: CASSLRGALTDTQYF.

This rearrangement joins TRBV9 to TRBJ2-7; a possible D gene is TRBD2 (5 bases). Germline V CDR1 and CDR2: SGDLS, YYNGEE. V shed 4 bases and J shed 1 base, with 9 bases lying between them. The CDR3 sequence is 13 residues long. The CDR3 region is CASSSLASYEQYF. The CDR3 DNA sequence: TGTGCCAGCAGCTCTCTAGCTTCCTACGAGCAGTACTTC. Variable domain in full (rest from reference TRBV9 and TRBJ2-7): DSGVTQTPKHLITATGQRVTLRCSPRSGDLSVYWYQQSLDQGLQFLIQYYNGEERAKGNILERFSAQQFPDLHSELNLSSLELGDSALYFCASSSLASYEQYFGPGTRLTVT.

J is TRBJ1-5 and V is TRBV2, with TRBD1 matching 9 bases. Germline assignment: CDR1 SNHLY and CDR2 FYNNEI. V was clipped by 4 bases and J by 3 bases; unmatched bases: 4. CDR3 length: 15 amino acids. The chain's CDR3 is CASSGQGVHNQPQHF. CDR3 nucleotides: TGTGCCAGCAGTGGACAGGGGGTTCACAATCAGCCCCAGCATTTT.

This sequence joins TRBV9 and TRBJ2-6; D is undetermined. There are 15 residues in the CDR3. V lost 0 bases to trimming and J lost 1 base, with 5 bases between them. CDR1 SGDLS and CDR2 YYNGEE come from the germline V gene. The CDR3 is CASSVAGSGANVLTF. The CDR3 DNA reads TGTGCCAGCAGCGTAGCTGGGTCTGGGGCCAACGTCCTGACTTTC. Supplemented by reference TRBV9 and TRBJ2-6, the full variable domain reads DSGVTQTPKHLITATGQRVTLRCSPRSGDLSVYWYQQSLDQGLQFLIQYYNGEERAKGNILERFSAQQFPDLHSELNLSSLELGDSALYFCASSVAGSGANVLTFGAGSRLTVL.

The chain couples TRBV19 to TRBJ1-2; D gene ambiguous. The CDR3 runs to 14 residues. V was trimmed by 4 bases and J by 3 bases, leaving 12 bases between them. Germline V gives CDR1 LNHDA, CDR2 SQIVND (reference sequence). CDR3 amino acids: CASSRKGRDYGYTF. CDR3 nucleotides: TGTGCCAGTAGTAGAAAGGGTAGGGACTATGGCTACACCTTC.

J is TRBJ2-7 and V is TRBV4-3; possibly TRBD1 for D (5 bases). CDR1 is LGHNA, CDR2 YSLEER, per germline. CDR3 length: 13 amino acids. Between the trimmed V and J ends, which lost 1 base and 5 bases, there was a span of 9 bases. The CDR3 loop is CASSQVLGHEQYF. In nucleotides, the CDR3 is TGCGCCAGCAGCCAAGTTCTGGGGCACGAGCAGTACTTC.